A selection of T cell receptor beta chains follows, all from one sample in a study of cytomegalovirus exposure and HLA in healthy donors. The repertoire was sequenced with immunoSEQ multiplex PCR; TCRdb's copy has only in-frame clones and lacks some. The profile shows around 210,000 clones, approximately 85% of them singletons. The specimen sequenced was PBMCs. These receptors were collected from a woman in her 40s in good health and CMV-seronegative. Each CDR3 is given with its conserved first and last residue. The D gene is left open where the match is weak. Clone sizes are given selectively: once, few, many, or a class where the clone is expanded.

J gene: TRBJ1-2; D gene: .; V gene: TRBV5-1; clone size: .; CDR3 DNA: TGCGCCAGCAGCTTGGATGGGGGGAATGGCTACACCTTC; CDR3 protein: CASSLDGGNGYTF
J gene: TRBJ1-2; D gene: .; V gene: TRBV30; clone size: .; CDR3 DNA: TGTGCCTGGAGTGGACAGTACTATGGCTACACCTTC; CDR3 protein: CAWSGQYYGYTF
J gene: TRBJ2-2; D gene: .; V gene: TRBV10-1; clone size: .; CDR3 DNA: TGCGCCAGCAGTGAGTCGGAGAGCAGGGCAAACACCGGGGAGCTGTTTTTT; CDR3 protein: CASSESESRANTGELFF
J gene: TRBJ2-1; D gene: TRBD2; V gene: TRBV7-3; clone size: .; CDR3 DNA: TGTGCCAGCAGCTTATTAACAGCTAGCGGGAGATATAATGAGCAGTTCTTC; CDR3 protein: CASSLLTASGRYNEQFF
J gene: TRBJ1-1; D gene: .; V gene: TRBV11-3; clone size: .; CDR3 DNA: TGTGCCAGCAGCTTAGCCGCAGGGGTGAGCACTGAAGCTTTCTTT; CDR3 protein: CASSLAAGVSTEAFF
J gene: TRBJ2-5; D gene: TRBD2; V gene: TRBV7-8; clone size: .; CDR3 DNA: TGTGCCAGCAGCTTATACGGGAGGGCCGAAGAGACCCAGTACTTC; CDR3 protein: CASSLYGRAEETQYF
J gene: TRBJ2-7; D gene: .; V gene: TRBV28; clone size: .; CDR3 DNA: TGTGCCAGCAGTGGGGGCGCCTACGAGCAGTACTTC; CDR3 protein: CASSGGAYEQYF
J gene: TRBJ2-1; D gene: TRBD2; V gene: TRBV30; clone size: .; CDR3 DNA: TGTGCCTGGAGTGTACAAGGCGGGAGGTTTGAGCAGTTCTTC; CDR3 protein: CAWSVQGGRFEQFF
J gene: TRBJ1-1; D gene: .; V gene: TRBV7-2; clone size: .; CDR3 DNA: TGTGCCAGCAGCCTCGGGGATTGGACTGAAGCTTTCTTT; CDR3 protein: CASSLGDWTEAFF
J gene: TRBJ2-7; D gene: TRBD2; V gene: TRBV27; clone size: .; CDR3 DNA: TGTGCCAGCGGCCTAGCGGGAGCCTACGAGCAGTACTTC; CDR3 protein: CASGLAGAYEQYF
J gene: TRBJ1-5; D gene: .; V gene: TRBV29-1; clone size: few; CDR3 DNA: TGCAGCGTTGCACAGGGCGGTTGGAATCAGCCCCAGCATTTT; CDR3 protein: CSVAQGGWNQPQHF
J gene: TRBJ2-2; D gene: .; V gene: TRBV10-3; clone size: .; CDR3 DNA: TGTGCCATCAGTGACGAGACTCCTCCCGGGGAGCTGTTTTTT; CDR3 protein: CAISDETPPGELFF
J gene: TRBJ2-7; D gene: .; V gene: TRBV19; clone size: .; CDR3 DNA: TGTGCCAGTAGTCTCTCAGGGGGAGGCTACGAGCAGTACTTC; CDR3 protein: CASSLSGGGYEQYF
J gene: TRBJ2-2; D gene: .; V gene: TRBV28; clone size: once; CDR3 DNA: TGTGCCAGCAGTTTGTATGCGTCACCCCCCGAGCTGTTTTTT; CDR3 protein: CASSLYASPPELFF
J gene: TRBJ1-1; D gene: TRBD1; V gene: TRBV5-6; clone size: few; CDR3 DNA: TGTGCCAGCAGCATGACAGGGGACACTGAAGCTTTCTTT; CDR3 protein: CASSMTGDTEAFF
J gene: TRBJ2-1; D gene: .; V gene: TRBV2; clone size: .; CDR3 DNA: TGTGCCAGCAGCGCGCGGCAGATAGACAATGAGCAGTTCTTC; CDR3 protein: CASSARQIDNEQFF
J gene: TRBJ1-1; D gene: .; V gene: TRBV7-3; clone size: .; CDR3 DNA: TGTGCCAGCAGCTCCTCAGGCTCTGCTGAAGCTTTCTTT; CDR3 protein: CASSSSGSAEAFF
J gene: TRBJ1-5; D gene: .; V gene: TRBV6-5; clone size: .; CDR3 DNA: TGTGCCAGCATGCAGGGGACCTTTGAAAATCAGCCCCAGCATTTT; CDR3 protein: CASMQGTFENQPQHF
J gene: TRBJ2-1; D gene: TRBD2; V gene: TRBV19; clone size: .; CDR3 DNA: TGTGCCAGTAATAAGCGGACTAGCGGGATACCCATTGAGCAGTTCTTC; CDR3 protein: CASNKRTSGIPIEQFF
J gene: TRBJ1-2; D gene: TRBD1; V gene: TRBV27; clone size: .; CDR3 DNA: TGTGCCAGCAGTTTAAGGGACAGGGTTTATGGCTACACCTTC; CDR3 protein: CASSLRDRVYGYTF
J gene: TRBJ2-1; D gene: .; V gene: TRBV5-1; clone size: .; CDR3 DNA: TGCGCCAGCAGCTTGGGTCAGTACAATGAGCAGTTCTTC; CDR3 protein: CASSLGQYNEQFF
J gene: TRBJ2-7; D gene: .; V gene: TRBV4-1; clone size: .; CDR3 DNA: TGCGCCAGCAGCCAAGCACTCATACTAGGCGAGCAGTACTTC; CDR3 protein: CASSQALILGEQYF
J gene: TRBJ2-1; D gene: TRBD1; V gene: TRBV27; clone size: few; CDR3 DNA: TGTGCCAGCAGTTCGACAGGGCTGAGGCCTAACAATGAGCAGTTCTTC; CDR3 protein: CASSSTGLRPNNEQFF
J gene: TRBJ2-3; D gene: TRBD2; V gene: TRBV29-1; clone size: .; CDR3 DNA: TGCAGCGTTTCCGGGACTAGCGGGAGGGATAGAGATACGCAGTATTTT; CDR3 protein: CSVSGTSGRDRDTQYF
J gene: TRBJ1-1; D gene: .; V gene: TRBV5-1; clone size: .; CDR3 DNA: TGCGCCAGCCAGGTTGGCACTGAAGCTTTCTTT; CDR3 protein: CASQVGTEAFF
J gene: TRBJ2-7; D gene: .; V gene: TRBV5-6; clone size: .; CDR3 DNA: TGTGCCAGCAGCTTCGGCTACGAGCAGTACTTC; CDR3 protein: CASSFGYEQYF
J gene: TRBJ1-4; D gene: .; V gene: TRBV2; clone size: .; CDR3 DNA: TGTGCCAGCAGTTTCAGGGCGGTTAATGAAAAACTGTTTTTT; CDR3 protein: CASSFRAVNEKLFF
J gene: TRBJ2-2; D gene: .; V gene: TRBV6-6; clone size: .; CDR3 DNA: TGTGCCAGCAGTTCCCCCCAGATGGGTAGCGAGCTGTTTTTT; CDR3 protein: CASSSPQMGSELFF
J gene: TRBJ1-2; D gene: TRBD1; V gene: TRBV27; clone size: .; CDR3 DNA: TGTGCCAGCAGCTACTCCGGACAGGGGGTCCAAGGCTACACCTTC; CDR3 protein: CASSYSGQGVQGYTF
J gene: TRBJ2-7; D gene: TRBD2; V gene: TRBV6-6; clone size: .; CDR3 DNA: TGTGCCGGCAGTGAGCGACTAGCGGGCCCCTACGAGCAGTACTTC; CDR3 protein: CAGSERLAGPYEQYF
J gene: TRBJ2-7; D gene: TRBD2; V gene: TRBV28; clone size: .; CDR3 DNA: TGTGCCAGCAGCAAGCCCTTAGCGGGATCTTCCTACGAGCAGTACTTC; CDR3 protein: CASSKPLAGSSYEQYF
J gene: TRBJ2-5; D gene: TRBD1; V gene: TRBV28; clone size: .; CDR3 DNA: TGTGCCAGCAGTTTGGGGACAGGGGGTCAAGAGACCCAGTACTTC; CDR3 protein: CASSLGTGGQETQYF
J gene: TRBJ1-2; D gene: .; V gene: TRBV28; clone size: .; CDR3 DNA: TGTGCCACCGCGTGGGGGCTTAATGGCTACACCTTC; CDR3 protein: CATAWGLNGYTF
J gene: TRBJ2-1; D gene: .; V gene: TRBV10-1; clone size: .; CDR3 DNA: TGCGCCAGCCAGTTTTCCCGGGGGAACAATGAGCAGTTCTTC; CDR3 protein: CASQFSRGNNEQFF
J gene: TRBJ2-1; D gene: TRBD2; V gene: TRBV30; clone size: once; CDR3 DNA: TGTGCCTGGAGTGTCTTCCCACTTGGCGGGAGGGCCCGTGAGCAGTTCTTC; CDR3 protein: CAWSVFPLGGRAREQFF
J gene: TRBJ1-5; D gene: .; V gene: TRBV14; clone size: .; CDR3 DNA: TGTGCCAGCAGCCGAACAGGGTCCTTTGAGCCCCAGCATTTT; CDR3 protein: CASSRTGSFEPQHF
J gene: TRBJ1-2; D gene: TRBD1; V gene: TRBV19; clone size: few; CDR3 DNA: TGTGCCAGTACGGACAGGGGGCCATATGGCTACACCTTC; CDR3 protein: CASTDRGPYGYTF
J gene: TRBJ2-5; D gene: .; V gene: TRBV19; clone size: .; CDR3 DNA: TGTGCCAGTAGTCCCGGTCGGGAGACCCAGTACTTC; CDR3 protein: CASSPGRETQYF
J gene: TRBJ1-1; D gene: .; V gene: TRBV12-5; clone size: .; CDR3 DNA: TGTGCTAGTGGGCCAAACCGAGGTGAAGCTTTCTTT; CDR3 protein: CASGPNRGEAFF
J gene: TRBJ1-2; D gene: TRBD1; V gene: TRBV9; clone size: .; CDR3 DNA: TGTGCCAGCAGCGGAGGACAGGGGGCCAACTATGGCTACACCTTC; CDR3 protein: CASSGGQGANYGYTF
J gene: TRBJ1-2; D gene: .; V gene: TRBV29-1; clone size: .; CDR3 DNA: TGCAGCTCACAGGGCCCCGGAGGCTACACCTTC; CDR3 protein: CSSQGPGGYTF
J gene: TRBJ2-5; D gene: TRBD2; V gene: TRBV5-4; clone size: .; CDR3 DNA: TGTGCCAGCAGGGTAGCGGGGGCGGGAGAGACCCAGTACTTC; CDR3 protein: CASRVAGAGETQYF
J gene: TRBJ2-7; D gene: .; V gene: TRBV6-1; clone size: .; CDR3 DNA: TGTGCCAGCAGGAGGACTACCACTTCCTACGAGCAGTACTTC; CDR3 protein: CASRRTTTSYEQYF
J gene: TRBJ1-5; D gene: .; V gene: TRBV29-1; clone size: few; CDR3 DNA: TGCAGCGTTGAGGGGCGGGACTCCTGGGGCTGTATGCGCAATCAGCCCCAGCATTTT; CDR3 protein: CSVEGRDSWGCMRNQPQHF
J gene: TRBJ1-1; D gene: .; V gene: TRBV5-5; clone size: .; CDR3 DNA: TGTGCCAGCAGCTTGGACAGGGCTCGCGAAGCTTTCTTT; CDR3 protein: CASSLDRAREAFF
J gene: TRBJ1-2; D gene: TRBD1; V gene: TRBV5-1; clone size: .; CDR3 DNA: TGCGCCAGCAGCTTGACAGGGGGATCGAACTATGGCTACACCTTC; CDR3 protein: CASSLTGGSNYGYTF
J gene: TRBJ2-7; D gene: .; V gene: TRBV13; clone size: .; CDR3 DNA: TGTGCCAGCAGCTGGATCACGTTTGACAACGAGCAGTACTTC; CDR3 protein: CASSWITFDNEQYF
J gene: TRBJ2-5; D gene: .; V gene: TRBV7-3; clone size: many; CDR3 DNA: TGTGCCAGCAGCCCCCAGGGGAATTCGGAGACCCAGTACTTC; CDR3 protein: CASSPQGNSETQYF
J gene: TRBJ1-1; D gene: .; V gene: TRBV6-5; clone size: few; CDR3 DNA: TGTGCCAGCAGTTACGCAAGAGTGAACACTGAAGCTTTCTTT; CDR3 protein: CASSYARVNTEAFF
J gene: TRBJ1-1; D gene: .; V gene: TRBV7-3; clone size: once; CDR3 DNA: TGTGCCAGCAGCCAACAGATGAACACTGAAGCTTTCTTT; CDR3 protein: CASSQQMNTEAFF
J gene: TRBJ2-7; D gene: .; V gene: TRBV14; clone size: .; CDR3 DNA: TGTGCCAGCAGCCAACTGTCACGGGAGTCCCACGAGCAGTACTTC; CDR3 protein: CASSQLSRESHEQYF
J gene: TRBJ2-1; D gene: TRBD1; V gene: TRBV7-9; clone size: .; CDR3 DNA: TGTGCCAGCAGCTCCACAGGGGGCAAGGGCTCCTACAATGAGCAGTTCTTC; CDR3 protein: CASSSTGGKGSYNEQFF
J gene: TRBJ2-5; D gene: .; V gene: TRBV4-1; clone size: few; CDR3 DNA: TGCGCCAGCAGCCAAGGAGGGTCGCAAGAGACCCAGTACTTC; CDR3 protein: CASSQGGSQETQYF
J gene: TRBJ2-1; D gene: TRBD2; V gene: TRBV9; clone size: once; CDR3 DNA: TGTGCCAGCAGCTTAGCTCTTGGTAGCGGGACACTATGGAGTCGTCGCGGCAATGAGCAGTTCTTC; CDR3 protein: CASSLALGSGTLWSRRGNEQFF
J gene: TRBJ1-4; D gene: .; V gene: TRBV7-8; clone size: .; CDR3 DNA: TGTGCCAGCAGCTTAAGGCAGGGCGATCGGAGTAATGAAAAACTGTTTTTT; CDR3 protein: CASSLRQGDRSNEKLFF